The rows below give T cell receptor beta chains drawn from one sample of a study of response to subunit inactivated influenza vaccine. TCRdb re-derived calls from the RT-PCR reads in MiXCR, one entry per CDR3 protein. Here the sample spans about 500,000 distinct CDR3 sequences, 13% being singletons. The sample was PBMCs from blood, taken about 6 weeks after vaccination. These receptors originate from a man aged 50-60 years who received an inactivated influenza vaccine. The CDR3 runs from the conserved cysteine through the conserved F or W. A D gene is named only where the DNA matches it firmly. The size entry is marked missing in some rows and otherwise reads once, few, many or a size class.

d_gene	v_gene	j_gene	abundance	CDR3nt	CDR3aa
-	TRBV20-1	TRBJ2-3	few	TGCAGTGCTAGAGTGCCTTGGGGCACAGATACGCAGTATTTT	CSARVPWGTDTQYF
-	TRBV4-3	TRBJ2-7	few	TGCGCCAGCAGCCAAGCGGTGGACGGGGGCAGCGAGCAGTACTTC	CASSQAVDGGSEQYF
-	TRBV12-3/TRBV12-4	TRBJ2-5	many	TGTGCCAGCACCGAGGGTGGCAGGGAAGAGACCCAGTACTTC	CASTEGGREETQYF
-	TRBV9	TRBJ2-7	-	TGTGCCAGCAGCGTAGATGGAAACTACGAGCAGTACTTC	CASSVDGNYEQYF
-	TRBV7-2	TRBJ2-4	few	TGTGCCAGCAGTAGGGACCGGTTAGCCAAAAACATTCAGTACTTC	CASSRDRLAKNIQYF
-	TRBV7-9	TRBJ2-3	few	TGTGCCAGCAGCTTAATGGGGGAAGGAGCCACAGATACGCAGTATTTT	CASSLMGEGATDTQYF
-	TRBV5-1	TRBJ2-4	-	TGCGCCAGCAGCTTGGATGTAGGGTTAACCAAAAACATTCAGTACTTC	CASSLDVGLTKNIQYF
TRBD1	TRBV12-3/TRBV12-4	TRBJ2-5	few	TGTGCCAGCAGCCGAGGGACAGGCCGACAAGAGACCCAGTACTTC	CASSRGTGRQETQYF
TRBD1	TRBV18	TRBJ1-1	few	TGTGCCAGCTCACCTTCGGGACAGCGTGAAGCTTTCTTT	CASSPSGQREAFF
-	TRBV7-9	TRBJ1-1	few	TGTGCCAGCAGCTTAGTCAGACTCGACACGTTGAACACTGAAGCTTTCTTT	CASSLVRLDTLNTEAFF
-	TRBV28	TRBJ2-7	-	TGTGCCAGCAGTCAATTGAGCGAGATGTACGAGCAGTACTTC	CASSQLSEMYEQYF